These T cell receptor beta chains were read from a single sample in a study of T cells in Graves' hyperthyroidism and ophthalmopathy. TCRdb fed the multiplex PCR reads into MiXCR, producing one record per CDR3 protein. The table has fewer than 450,000 distinct CDR3 sequences, approximately 17% seen once. Input material: blood. These receptors all come from a man between 18 and 35 years old with Graves' ophthalmopathy. The CDR3 runs from the conserved cysteine through the conserved F or W. A D gene is named only where the DNA matches it firmly. The size field is filled for only some rows; it gives once, few, many or a size class.

D | J | V | size | DNA | CDR3
TRBD2 | TRBJ2-5 | TRBV4-1 | NA | TGCGCCAGCAGCCCGCAACAGCGGGGGGGCCGCGAGACCCAGTACTTC | CASSPQQRGGRETQYF
TRBD2 | TRBJ2-7 | TRBV5-1 | many | TGCGCCAGCAGCTTGGTGGCGGGGGGGCCGTACGAGCAGTACTTC | CASSLVAGGPYEQYF
NA | TRBJ2-7 | TRBV4-1 | NA | TGCGCCAGCAGCAATGGCAGGTCCGCCCTCTCCTACGAGCAGTACTTC | CASSNGRSALSYEQYF
NA | TRBJ2-1 | TRBV13 | many | TGTGCCAGCAGATCCAAGGGGCAAAGCAATGAGCAGTTCTTC | CASRSKGQSNEQFF
NA | TRBJ1-1 | TRBV12-3/TRBV12-4 | many | TGTGCGTCGTCTGGGGTAAGGAACACTGAAGCTTTCTTT | CASSGVRNTEAFF
NA | TRBJ1-2 | TRBV2 | many | TGTGCCAGCAGTGATCTGGACCGCTATGGCTACACCTTC | CASSDLDRYGYTF
NA | TRBJ2-3 | TRBV4-1 | few | TGCGCCAGCAGCCAAGTGGGGCGCGGCGATACGCAGTATTTT | CASSQVGRGDTQYF
NA | TRBJ2-7 | TRBV18 | many | TGTGCCAGCTCACCTTCCCCGGGAGACTACGAGCAGTACTTC | CASSPSPGDYEQYF
NA | TRBJ1-5 | TRBV13 | few | TGTGCCAGCAGCCAGGAGCTAGAAGTTCAGCCCCAGCATTTT | CASSQELEVQPQHF
NA | TRBJ2-7 | TRBV7-2 | many | TGTGCCAGCAGTTTAGGTGGTTGGGTCTACGAGCAGTACTTC | CASSLGGWVYEQYF
TRBD2 | TRBJ2-5 | TRBV11-2 | many | TGTGCCAGCAGCCCCTGGGTAGCGGGGGGGCGGGAGACCCAGTACTTC | CASSPWVAGGRETQYF
NA | TRBJ1-1 | TRBV11-2 | many | TGTGCCAGCAGCCGCCTCTGGGTGAACACTGAAGCTTTCTTT | CASSRLWVNTEAFF
TRBD1 | TRBJ1-6 | TRBV7-3 | many | TGTGCCAGCAGCTTGGGACAGGGGGGTGATTCACCCCTCCACTTT | CASSLGQGGDSPLHF
NA | TRBJ1-5 | TRBV5-1 | many | TGCGCCAGCAGCTTGTACGACGGTCGAAATCAGCCCCAGCATTTT | CASSLYDGRNQPQHF
NA | TRBJ2-5 | TRBV9 | few | TGTGCCAGCAGCGTAGAGGGTTCCGGGGGCAGGGAGACCCAGTACTTC | CASSVEGSGGRETQYF
NA | TRBJ1-2 | TRBV6-1 | many | TGTGCCAGCAGTGAAACGTACGGAACTGTTTATGGCTACACCTTC | CASSETYGTVYGYTF
NA | TRBJ1-1 | TRBV7-2 | NA | TGTGCCAGCAGCTTAGACGGCCGGGGGAACACTGAAGCTTTCTTT | CASSLDGRGNTEAFF
TRBD1 | TRBJ2-3 | TRBV9 | NA | TGTGCCAGCAGCAACCACCGGGACAGACCCATGATGGCAGATACGCAGTATTTT | CASSNHRDRPMMADTQYF
TRBD1 | TRBJ1-1 | TRBV7-9 | many | TGTGCCAGCAGCCCCTTGCCCAGAACAGGGGGCACTGAAGCTTTCTTT | CASSPLPRTGGTEAFF
NA | TRBJ1-4 | TRBV25-1 | few | TGTGCCAGCAGGGCCGGGGCCTCCCCTAATGAAAAACTGTTTTTT | CASRAGASPNEKLFF
TRBD2 | TRBJ2-3 | TRBV12-3/TRBV12-4 | many | TGTGCCAGCAGATTTAGCGGGGGCCCAGATACGCAGTATTTT | CASRFSGGPDTQYF
NA | TRBJ2-7 | TRBV7-9 | many | TGTGCCAGCAGCGAGCTGTGGGAGCAGTACTTC | CASSELWEQYF
TRBD1 | TRBJ2-3 | TRBV6-1 | NA | TGTGCCAGCAGGCCTGGGACAGGGGGTAGCCGGGATACGCAGTATTTT | CASRPGTGGSRDTQYF
NA | TRBJ2-1 | TRBV5-1 | many | TGCGCCAGCTCCCCTCGCCACGGGAGCTCCTACAATGAGCAGTTCTTC | CASSPRHGSSYNEQFF
NA | TRBJ1-2 | TRBV27 | many | TGTGCCAGCAGTGCGAGAGACAGTAACTATGGCTACACCTTC | CASSARDSNYGYTF
NA | TRBJ1-2 | TRBV10-3 | NA | TGTGCCATCAGTGAGTCGGGGGGAGAAGATGGCTACACCTTC | CAISESGGEDGYTF
NA | TRBJ1-4 | TRBV9 | NA | TGTGCCAGCAGCGTCGGGGGTAATGAAAAACTGTTTTTT | CASSVGGNEKLFF
NA | TRBJ1-5 | TRBV6-1 | NA | TGTGCCAGTTCCTGGGGTGGCAGTAATCAGCCCCAGCATTTT | CASSWGGSNQPQHF
NA | TRBJ1-1 | TRBV10-3 | many | TGTGCCATCATGAGGGAGGAGAGAACTGAAGCTTTCTTT | CAIMREERTEAFF
NA | TRBJ2-7 | TRBV12-3/TRBV12-4 | NA | TGTGCCAGCAGTTTAAGGTGGCAAGGAGGACAGACCGCCTACGAGCAGTACTTC | CASSLRWQGGQTAYEQYF
TRBD2 | TRBJ2-7 | TRBV2 | many | TGTGCCAGCAGAGGACTAGGCAGCATCTACGAGCAGTACTTC | CASRGLGSIYEQYF
NA | TRBJ2-1 | TRBV10-2 | many | TGCGCCTGCACGGGGCTGACGGGGCCCGCTGAGCAGTTCTTC | CACTGLTGPAEQFF
NA | TRBJ1-2 | TRBV6-1 | NA | TGTGCCAGCAGGTGGACAGCCTATGGCTACACCTTC | CASRWTAYGYTF
NA | TRBJ2-5 | TRBV13 | many | TGTGCCAGCAGCCCCCACCTCGACGGAACTCAAGAGACCCAGTACTTC | CASSPHLDGTQETQYF
TRBD1 | TRBJ1-1 | TRBV5-1 | many | TGTGCCAGCAGCTTAACAGGGGGGACTGAAGCTTTCTTT | CASSLTGGTEAFF
NA | TRBJ2-7 | TRBV18 | few | TGTGCCAGCTCACCACCTTCGGTGAGCTCCTACGAGCAGTACTTC | CASSPPSVSSYEQYF
TRBD1 | TRBJ1-1 | TRBV12-3/TRBV12-4 | NA | TGTGCCAGCAGTCAGCCGACGGACAGGGGGCTTGAAGCTTTCTTT | CASSQPTDRGLEAFF
NA | TRBJ2-2 | TRBV3-1 | NA | TGTGCCAGCAGCCCCCTGACAGGATACACCGGGGAGCTGTTTTTT | CASSPLTGYTGELFF
TRBD2 | TRBJ2-2 | TRBV7-8 | NA | TGTGCCAGCAGCGCCCGCGGGGGGGACACCGGGGAGCTGTTTTTT | CASSARGGDTGELFF
NA | TRBJ1-5 | TRBV6-1 | many | TGTGCCAGCAGTGAAGCGATGGGGGGCTCGCGTCAGCCCCAGCATTTT | CASSEAMGGSRQPQHF
NA | TRBJ2-2 | TRBV5-1 | NA | TGCGCCAGCAGTCAGTCTACGGGCGGGGAGCTGTTTTTT | CASSQSTGGELFF
NA | TRBJ1-2 | TRBV20-1 | NA | TGCAGTGCGAACGAGAATGGCTACACCTTC | CSANENGYTF
NA | TRBJ1-2 | TRBV27 | many | TGTGCCAGCTACGGGATTTACTATGGCTACACCTTC | CASYGIYYGYTF
NA | TRBJ1-5 | TRBV28 | many | TGTGCCAGCAGCCCAAACTCCTTTGAGCCCCAGCATTTT | CASSPNSFEPQHF
NA | TRBJ2-2 | TRBV24-1 | few | TGTGCCACCAGTGATTTAGCCCCGGTCCGGGAGCTGTTTTTT | CATSDLAPVRELFF